Following are 29 T cell receptor beta chains from one sample sequenced in a study of blood T cell repertoires in COVID-19. The protocol was immunoSEQ multiplex PCR, while the TCRdb copy is restricted to in-frame clones and leaves out a portion. Seen here are around 300,000 clones, approximately 85% observed once, and the top ten hold about 10%. The sequenced sample was peripheral blood. Receptors originate from a woman in her 70s with acute or convalescent COVID-19.

In nucleotides, the CDR3 is TGCGCCAGCAGCAGAGGGACAGGAGGGAATCAGCCCCAGCATTTT. The encoded protein is CASSRGTGGNQPQHF. The V call is TRBV5-1, the J call TRBJ1-5, with 8 positions matching TRBD1. Looked up from germline, CDR1 is SGHRS and CDR2 is YFSETQ. There are 15 residues in the CDR3. Losses at the gene ends were 4 bases for V and 4 bases for J; bases not matched to a gene: 7.

The rearrangement joins TRBV27 to TRBJ2-3; D is possibly TRBD2 (6 bases). V dropped 5 bases and J dropped 1 base, with 19 bases sitting between them. CDR3 size: 17 residues. Germline CDR1 MNHEY, CDR2 SMNVEV (reference sequence). DNA of the CDR3: TGTGCCAGCAGTCCCCCGGGTTGGCGCGGGGGCACAGATACGCAGTATTTT. Its protein product is CASSPPGWRGGTDTQYF.

This clone was recorded a few times. The chain has TRBV19 and TRBJ2-1, with 7 bases that match TRBD2. The CDR3 spans 14 residues. The germline gives CDR1 LNHDA, CDR2 SQIVND (reference sequence). The trim removed 6 bases at V and 4 bases at J, leaving 6 bases unmatched. The CDR3 bases are TGTGCCAGTAGGAGAGCGGGGATTTACAATGAGCAGTTCTTC. Protein: CASRRAGIYNEQFF.

V is TRBV29-1 and J is TRBJ2-7; 8 bases line up with TRBD1. Germline CDR1 SQVTM, CDR2 ANQGSEA. CDR3 length: 13 residues. Trimming at V came to 4 bases and at J to 4 bases, leaving 6 bases not matched to a gene. CDR3 in amino acids: CSVVPGGQYEQYF. CDR3 in DNA: TGCAGCGTTGTCCCAGGGGGCCAATACGAGCAGTACTTC.

The chain combines TRBV5-6 with TRBJ1-1; the match to TRBD1 covers 7 bases. This CDR3 is built from 13 residues. After removal of 1 base from V and 8 bases from J, the junction contained 5 bases not matched to a gene. Germline-derived CDR1 and CDR2 are SGHDT and YYEEEE. The DNA for the CDR3 is TGTGCCAGCAGCTTGAACATGGACAGGGAAGCTTTCTTT. Amino acid sequence: CASSLNMDREAFF.

This sequence joins TRBV18 and TRBJ1-1, with D possibly being TRBD1 (6 bases). V was shortened by 3 bases and J by 0 bases, with 14 bases between the two germline ends. This CDR3 is 16 amino acids long. Germline CDR1 is KGHSH and CDR2 is LQKENI. The CDR3 DNA follows: TGTGCCAGCTCACCGAACCAACAGGGAATGAACACTGAAGCTTTCTTT. It encodes CASSPNQQGMNTEAFF.

The V call is TRBV4-1, the J call TRBJ1-2; 7 bases are shared with TRBD1. The V and J ends lost 3 bases and 7 bases, in that order; junction bases with no gene match: 11. The CDR3 length is 15 residues. Germline assignment: CDR1 MGHRA and CDR2 YSYEKL. Here the CDR3 reads CASSQPDRDIGGYTF. The CDR3 DNA reads as TGCGCCAGCAGCCAGCCTGACAGGGACATTGGTGGCTACACCTTC.

This sequence joins TRBV6-6 and TRBJ2-5; D is unresolved. Trimming took off 4 bases at V and 5 bases at J, with 11 bases between the two ends. Germline V gene data show CDR1 as MNHNY and CDR2 as SVGAGI (reference sequence). The CDR3 spans 13 residues. The DNA for the CDR3 is TGTGCCAGCAGTTTGGTCCAAGCCGAGACCCAGTACTTC. Its translation: CASSLVQAETQYF.

V is TRBV7-2 and J is TRBJ1-1; D is undetermined. Germline CDR1 is SGHTA and CDR2 is FQGNSA. With 6 bases removed from V and 0 bases from J, the gap between germline ends came to 11 bases. This CDR3 is built from 14 residues. CDR3 DNA sequence: TGTGCCAGCAGTTTCCTTAACATGAACACTGAAGCTTTCTTT. This encodes CASSFLNMNTEAFF.

The CDR3 DNA is TGTGCCAGCACAAGACAGGGGAGAACTGAAGCTTTCTTT. This gives the protein CASTRQGRTEAFF. The rearrangement joins TRBV2 to TRBJ1-1, with TRBD1 matching 8 bases. The J segment lost 5 bases and the V segment lost 7 bases, leaving 6 bases of the junction unmatched. Germline V gene lookup returns CDR1 SNHLY and CDR2 FYNNEI. This CDR3 is built from 13 residues.

The chain has TRBV19 and TRBJ1-5; TRBD1 might be the D (6 bases). Trimming took 1 base from V and 0 from J, leaving 13 bases between them. There are 17 residues in the CDR3. The germline V gene has CDR1 LNHDA and CDR2 SQIVND (reference sequence). This CDR3 reads CASSIVFGRGSNQPQHF. The DNA of the CDR3 is TGTGCCAGTAGTATAGTTTTCGGCAGGGGTAGCAATCAGCCCCAGCATTTT.

V is TRBV5-1 and J is TRBJ1-1; D is unresolved. This CDR3 spans 13 amino acids. Trimming took off 3 bases at V and 6 bases at J, with 12 bases between the two ends. Germline loops: CDR1 SGHRS, CDR2 YFSETQ. CDR3 region: CASSSQGLSEAFF. In nucleotides, the CDR3 is TGCGCCAGCAGCTCCCAAGGACTTTCTGAAGCTTTCTTT.

The rearrangement joins TRBV5-1 to TRBJ2-1; 9 nucleotides match TRBD2. Germline V lookup: CDR1 SGHRS, CDR2 YFSETQ. Germline trimming cut 5 bases from V and 7 bases from J; bases unmatched to any gene: 7. The CDR3 is made up of 14 amino acids. CDR3 protein: CASRQTSGSNEQFF. The CDR3 nucleotides are TGCGCCAGCAGGCAGACTAGCGGCAGTAATGAGCAGTTCTTC.

This clone was picked up a small number of times. V and J are TRBV29-1 and TRBJ2-1; D is perhaps TRBD1 (7 bases). Trimming removed 4 bases from V and 0 bases from J, with 10 bases in between. This CDR3 contains 14 residues. From germline, CDR1 is SQVTM and CDR2 ANQGSEA. CDR3 in amino acids: CSVAGGSSYNEQFF. The CDR3 DNA reads TGCAGCGTTGCAGGGGGGAGCTCCTACAATGAGCAGTTCTTC.

The chain couples TRBV2 to TRBJ2-2, with D unclear. Germline values: CDR1 SNHLY, CDR2 FYNNEI. The CDR3 has 15 amino acids. Trimming left V 7 bases short and J 6 bases short, with 18 bases between. CDR3 sequence reads: CASKSSSSEAGELFF. The CDR3 bases are TGTGCCAGCAAAAGCTCGAGCTCTGAGGCCGGGGAGCTGTTTTTT.

This clone has just a few counts. Other DNA sequences from this sample encode an identical CDR3 as well. J is TRBJ1-5 and V is TRBV30, with 7 bases identical to TRBD1. The CDR3 totals 12 residues. The V gene's germline CDR1 is GTSNPN and CDR2 SVGIG (reference sequence). The J segment lost 2 bases and the V segment lost 5 bases, leaving 0 bases of the junction unmatched. The CDR3 loop is CAWGQGNQPQHF. The CDR3 DNA is TGTGCCTGGGGACAGGGCAATCAGCCCCAGCATTTT.

The chain combines TRBV30 with TRBJ1-6; weak D call: TRBD1 (6 bases). CDR3 length equals 14 residues. V dropped 3 bases and J dropped 10 bases, with 16 bases sitting between them. The V gene's germline CDR1 is GTSNPN and CDR2 SVGIG (reference sequence). The CDR3 coding sequence is TGTGCCTGGAGGGGAAAGGGGGGGTACTCACCCCTCCACTTT. It encodes CAWRGKGGYSPLHF.

This chain uses TRBV11-2 with TRBJ2-2, with TRBD2 matching over 12 bases. CDR1 and CDR2 (germline): SGHAT, FQNNGV. The CDR3 has 15 amino acids. J lost 5 bases, V lost 5 bases, and 3 bases had no gene match. Written as DNA, the CDR3 is TGTGCCAGCAGCCACACTAGCGGGGGGACCGGGGAGCTGTTTTTT. This encodes CASSHTSGGTGELFF.

This clone has a single count. The chain couples TRBV5-1 to TRBJ2-5; TRBD2 matches at 11 bases. This CDR3 has 15 residues. V shed 4 bases, J shed 5 bases, and the junction held 7 bases outside the gene matches. Per the germline V gene, CDR1 is SGHRS and CDR2 is YFSETQ. The CDR3 sequence is CASSPQLAGVETQYF. The CDR3 DNA reads as TGCGCCAGCAGCCCCCAACTAGCGGGGGTGGAGACCCAGTACTTC.

The J gene is TRBJ1-1, the V gene TRBV9; no clear D. Trimming took off 4 bases at V and 9 bases at J, with 13 bases between the two ends. Germline V gene sequence: CDR1 SGDLS, CDR2 YYNGEE. There are 12 residues in the CDR3. The CDR3 loop reads CASSPGEGKAFF. DNA for the CDR3: TGTGCCAGCAGCCCCGGGGAGGGTAAAGCTTTCTTT.

The chain has TRBV20-1 and TRBJ1-3; a possible D gene is TRBD1 (5 bases). The germline V gene has CDR1 DFQATT and CDR2 SNEGSKA (reference sequence). Trimming left V 5 bases short and J 3 bases short, with 11 bases between. The CDR3 has 13 amino acids. CDR3 sequence: CSAGGTGGNTIYF. The CDR3 DNA sequence: TGCAGTGCTGGTGGGACTGGTGGAAACACCATATATTTT.

V is TRBV29-1 and J is TRBJ2-1; a weak D match, TRBD2 (5 bases). The CDR3 is made up of 14 amino acids. Trimming shortened V by 0 bases and J by 5 bases, and 11 bases separated the two germline ends. Germline CDR1 and CDR2: SQVTM and ANQGSEA. CDR3 DNA: TGCAGCGTTGAAGAGGGTTGGAGGAACAATGAGCAGTTCTTC. This translates into CSVEEGWRNNEQFF.

The V call is TRBV30, the J call TRBJ1-4; tentatively, D is TRBD1 (6 bases). V gave up 7 bases and J gave up 7 bases, with 7 bases separating them. The CDR3 has 10 amino acids. Germline V gives CDR1 GTSNPN, CDR2 SVGIG (reference sequence). The CDR3 DNA reads as TGTGCCTTACAGGGTGAAAAACTGTTTTTT. Its protein is CALQGEKLFF.

The gene calls are TRBV2 and TRBJ2-1; 7 bases line up with TRBD1. Trimming at V came to 5 bases and at J to 6 bases, leaving 1 base not matched to a gene. Germline-derived CDR1 and CDR2 are SNHLY and FYNNEI. The CDR3 spans 12 residues. DNA for the CDR3: TGTGCCAGCAGTAGACAGGGCAATGAGCAGTTCTTC. Translation: CASSRQGNEQFF.

This clone was found once. The chain joins TRBV3-1 (or the pseudogene TRBV3-2) to TRBJ1-2, with D unresolved. Germline V gives CDR1 LGHDT, CDR2 YNNKEL (reference sequence). Deletions cut 1 base from V and 4 bases from J, with 13 bases between. The CDR3 has 15 amino acids. The DNA of the CDR3 is TGTGCCAGCAGCCAAGGTCCTCCCGCGGGCTATGGCTACACCTTC. Translating gives CASSQGPPAGYGYTF.

In nucleotides, the CDR3 is TGTGCCAGCAGCTTCCCACACTTCCGGACAGATCTGAACACTGAAGCTTTCTTT. Encoded protein: CASSFPHFRTDLNTEAFF. This chain connects TRBV7-9 to TRBJ1-1, with a weak D call TRBD1 (6 bases). CDR1 SEHNR and CDR2 FQNEAQ come from the germline V gene (reference sequence). The CDR3 consists of 18 residues. V was trimmed by 3 bases and J by 0 bases, leaving 20 bases between them.

This sequence joins TRBV10-3 and TRBJ2-2; 10 bases map to TRBD1. Germline CDR1 is ENHRY and CDR2 is SYGVKD. Trimming at V came to 11 bases and at J to 3 bases, leaving 6 bases not matched to a gene. The length of the CDR3 is 14 residues. The CDR3: CAVRQGADTGELFF. The CDR3 DNA reads as TGTGCCGTAAGACAGGGGGCGGACACCGGGGAGCTGTTTTTT.

J is TRBJ1-5 and V is TRBV4-1; 8 bases line up with TRBD1. This CDR3 has 16 amino acids. V trimming: 4 bases; J trimming: 1 base; junction bases outside the gene matches: 6. CDR1 MGHRA and CDR2 YSYEKL come from the germline V gene. The CDR3 bases are TGCGCCAGCAGCCCAAAGGACAGGGAAAGCAATCAGCCCCAGCATTTT. Its protein is CASSPKDRESNQPQHF.

The chain joins TRBV5-1 to TRBJ2-7, with D maybe TRBD1 (5 bases). CDR3 length equals 15 residues. Per germline, CDR1 SGHRS and CDR2 YFSETQ. The germline V and J ends were trimmed by 10 bases and 4 bases, with 24 bases remaining between them. The CDR3, as DNA: TGCGCCTCTTCCCCCATGGCGGACACATGGTACGAGCAGTACTTC. Protein product: CASSPMADTWYEQYF. The whole variable domain, filled in from reference TRBV5-1 and TRBJ2-7, reads KAGVTQTPRYLIKTRGQQVTLSCSPISGHRSVSWYQQTPGQGLQFLFEYFSETQRNKGNFPGRFSGRQFSNSRSEMNVSTLELGDSALYLCASSPMADTWYEQYFGPGTRLTVT.